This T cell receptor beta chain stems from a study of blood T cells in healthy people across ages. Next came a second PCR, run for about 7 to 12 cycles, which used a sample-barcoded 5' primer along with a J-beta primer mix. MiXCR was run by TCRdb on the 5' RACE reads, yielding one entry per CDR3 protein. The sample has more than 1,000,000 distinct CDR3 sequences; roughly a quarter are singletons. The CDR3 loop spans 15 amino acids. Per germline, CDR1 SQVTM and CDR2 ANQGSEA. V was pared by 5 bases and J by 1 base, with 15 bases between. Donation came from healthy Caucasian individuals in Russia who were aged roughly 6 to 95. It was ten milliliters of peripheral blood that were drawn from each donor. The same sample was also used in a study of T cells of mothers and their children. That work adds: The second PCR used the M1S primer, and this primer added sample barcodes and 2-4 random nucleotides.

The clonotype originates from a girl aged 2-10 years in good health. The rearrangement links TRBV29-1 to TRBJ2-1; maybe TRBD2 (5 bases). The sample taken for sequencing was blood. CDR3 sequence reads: CSVLLPGLSYNEQFF. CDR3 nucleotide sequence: TGCAGCGTTTTACTGCCAGGACTTTCCTACAATGAGCAGTTCTTC.